What follows are 22 T cell receptor beta chains derived from one specimen sequenced in a study of blood T cell repertoires in COVID-19. Measured with immunoSEQ multiplex PCR; TCRdb has only the in-frame clones, and not every one. The table has about 260,000 clones, roughly 90% seen once. Input material: peripheral blood. These receptor sequences come from a man aged 25-45 years with active or convalescent COVID-19.

The CDR3 DNA reads TGTGCCACCAGTGATGGGACTGGAAGCTCCTACAATGAGCAGTTCTTC. Encoded protein: CATSDGTGSSYNEQFF. The chain has TRBV24-1 and TRBJ2-1, with D possibly TRBD2 on 6 matching bases. CDR3 length: 16 residues. Trimming took 3 bases from V and 0 from J, leaving 11 bases between them. CDR1 is KGHDR, CDR2 SFDVKD, per germline.

The genes are TRBV2 and TRBJ1-2; D is uncertain. This CDR3 has 11 amino acids. Germline CDR1 and CDR2: SNHLY and FYNNEI. CDR3 coding DNA: TGTGGGCTCAGTTATAACTATGGCTACACCTTC. This encodes CGLSYNYGYTF.

The chain is built from TRBV7-6 and TRBJ2-2; TRBD2 agrees at 8 bases. This CDR3 has 15 residues. The V gene's germline CDR1 is SGHVS and CDR2 FNYEAQ. V was pared by 4 bases and J by 6 bases, with 7 bases of the junction left unmatched. The CDR3 protein is CASSSLGGAAGELFF. As DNA, the CDR3 is TGTGCCAGCAGCTCGCTCGGGGGGGCCGCCGGGGAGCTGTTTTTT. The full variable domain, its missing parts supplied by reference TRBV7-6 and TRBJ2-2, is GAGVSQSPRYKVTKRGQDVALRCDPISGHVSLYWYRQALGQGPEFLTYFNYEAQQDKSGLPNDRFSAERPEGSISTLTIQRTEQRDSAMYRCASSSLGGAAGELFFGEGSRLTVL.

The gene calls are TRBV12-3 or TRBV12-4 and TRBJ1-1; no clear D gene. The length of the CDR3 is 12 residues. V gave up 6 bases and J gave up 9 bases, with 14 bases separating them. The CDR3 region is CASRFRLSKAFF. CDR3 bases: TGTGCCAGCAGGTTCAGGCTGAGCAAAGCTTTCTTT.

CDR3 coding DNA: TGTGCCAGCTCACTAACAGGGGGAATCAATGAAAAACTGTTTTTT. Translation: CASSLTGGINEKLFF. J is TRBJ1-4 and V is TRBV18, with TRBD1 matching over 8 bases. CDR3 length: 15 amino acids. Germline values: CDR1 KGHSH, CDR2 LQKENI. The V gene end was trimmed by 4 bases and the J gene end by 5 bases; junction bases not matched to a gene: 6.

CDR3 in DNA: TGTGCCAGCAGTGACGGGACAGGGGGCTACTCCTATAATTCACCCCTCCACTTT. Its protein product is CASSDGTGGYSYNSPLHF. The genes are TRBV6-1 and TRBJ1-6, with 12 bases matching TRBD1. There are 18 residues in the CDR3. Trimming removed 3 bases from V and 0 bases from J; junction bases left unmatched: 3. The germline V gene has CDR1 MNHNS and CDR2 SASEGT.

The DNA of the CDR3 is TGTGCCAGCAGCAACCCAAGCCCCGAGGCCGGGGAGCTGTTTTTT. As protein: CASSNPSPEAGELFF. This sequence joins TRBV21-1 and TRBJ2-2; TRBD2 is the table's D call and was not checked against the DNA. TRBV21-1 is a pseudogene segment. This CDR3 spans 15 amino acids.

The rearrangement links TRBV19 to TRBJ1-5; D not certain. V shed 7 bases and J shed 6 bases, with 16 bases lying between them. This CDR3 has 14 residues. The germline CDR1 and CDR2 sequences are LNHDA and SQIVND (reference sequence). The CDR3 DNA sequence: TGTGCCAGTAATGAGGTTAGGGCGGGTCAGCCCCAGCATTTT. It specifies CASNEVRAGQPQHF.

This chain joins TRBV6-1 and TRBJ2-7; 9 bases align to TRBD2. Germline CDR1 reads MNHNS; CDR2 reads SASEGT. The V and J ends lost 1 base and 4 bases, in that order; junction bases with no gene match: 5. This CDR3 has 15 residues. The CDR3 sequence: CASSEEAGGRYEQYF. The CDR3 DNA reads TGTGCCAGCAGTGAAGAGGCGGGGGGGCGATACGAGCAGTACTTC.

The rearrangement links TRBV13 to TRBJ2-1; 7 bases map to TRBD2. This CDR3 region has 15 residues. Germline CDR1 is PRHDT and CDR2 is FYEKMQ (reference sequence). J gave up 4 bases and V 5 bases, and 8 bases lay outside the gene matches. As DNA, the CDR3 is TGTGCCAGCAGCCGGGTCGGGGGGTCTTACAATGAGCAGTTCTTC. Translating it yields CASSRVGGSYNEQFF.

CDR3 in DNA: TGCGCCAGCTGGAGGGGACTAGCCGGTAATGTAGATACGCAGTATTTT. Its protein is CASWRGLAGNVDTQYF. The J gene is TRBJ2-3, the V gene TRBV5-1; the match to TRBD2 covers 9 bases. The V and J ends lost 7 bases and 5 bases, in that order; junction bases with no gene match: 14. CDR3 size: 16 residues. CDR1 SGHRS and CDR2 YFSETQ come from the germline V gene.

The chain carries TRBV4-1 and TRBJ1-2; D remains ambiguous. V shed 4 bases and J shed 8 bases, with 20 bases lying between them. Germline CDR1 and CDR2: MGHRA and YSYEKL. This CDR3 is built from 15 residues. This CDR3 reads CASSPNGGVSQGYTF. CDR3 DNA: TGCGCCAGCAGCCCAAACGGCGGGGTGAGTCAGGGCTACACCTTC.

V gene TRBV29-1 combines with J gene TRBJ2-7; 7 nucleotides align to TRBD2. J lost 0 bases, V lost 4 bases, and 3 bases had no gene match. This CDR3 comprises 13 residues. Germline-derived CDR1 and CDR2 are SQVTM and ANQGSEA. This chain's CDR3 is CSVASSGSYEQYF. The CDR3 nucleotides read TGCAGCGTTGCATCTAGCGGCTCCTACGAGCAGTACTTC.

V is TRBV12-3 or TRBV12-4 and J is TRBJ1-1, with a tentative D call TRBD1 (5 bases). V was shortened by 6 bases and J by 3 bases, with 11 bases between the two germline ends. This CDR3 comprises 13 residues. CDR3 coding DNA: TGTGCCAGCAGACTGCAGGGCTACACTGAAGCTTTCTTT. Protein product: CASRLQGYTEAFF.

The chain couples TRBV21-1 to TRBJ1-1. TRBV21-1 is classified as a pseudogene. The CDR3 is 17 amino acids. Here the CDR3 DNA reads TGTGCCAGCAGCAAATTACCGGGGTGCGGCATGAACACTGAAGCTTTCTTT. It encodes CASSKLPGCGMNTEAFF.

The chain has TRBV7-2 and TRBJ1-4, with D tentatively TRBD1 (6 bases). This CDR3 region has 15 residues. The V gene's germline CDR1 is SGHTA and CDR2 FQGNSA. Trimming left V 1 base short and J 10 bases short, with 16 bases between. The CDR3 DNA reads as TGTGCCAGCAGCTTAGTAGGTTCAGGGGAGGGAAAACTGTTTTTT. Translating it yields CASSLVGSGEGKLFF. The variable domain in full, with the rest retrieved from reference TRBV7-2 and TRBJ1-4, is GAGVSQSPSNKVTEKGKDVELRCDPISGHTALYWYRQSLGQGLEFLIYFQGNSAPDKSGLPSDRFSAERTGGSVSTLTIQRTQQEDSAVYLCASSLVGSGEGKLFFGSGTQLSVL.

This clone was seen more than once but under ten times. The V gene is TRBV19, the J gene TRBJ2-7; D is unclear. This CDR3 is built from 11 residues. Germline V gene sequence: CDR1 LNHDA, CDR2 SQIVND (reference sequence). With 6 bases removed from V and 3 bases from J, the gap between germline ends came to 6 bases. The CDR3 sequence is CASSSYYEQYF. The DNA of the CDR3 is TGTGCCAGTAGCTCGTACTACGAGCAGTACTTC.

The chain combines TRBV6-1 with TRBJ1-5, with D tentatively TRBD1 (5 bases). V lost 2 bases, J lost 4 bases, and 9 bases lay in between. The CDR3 runs to 14 residues. The germline V gene has CDR1 MNHNS and CDR2 SASEGT. Written as DNA, the CDR3 is TGTGCCAGCAGTGAACACAGGCTGAATCAGCCCCAGCATTTT. Translating gives CASSEHRLNQPQHF.

The chain couples TRBV2 to TRBJ2-5, with 7 bases aligning to TRBD1. J gave up 3 bases and V 5 bases, and 12 bases lay outside the gene matches. CDR1 is SNHLY, CDR2 FYNNEI, per germline. The CDR3 sequence is 16 residues long. CDR3 nucleotide sequence: TGTGCCAGCAGTTACCACGGCTGGGACAGCAAAGAGACCCAGTACTTC. Translated: CASSYHGWDSKETQYF. Filled out from reference TRBV2 and TRBJ2-5, the complete variable domain reads EPEVTQTPSHQVTQMGQEVILRCVPISNHLYFYWYRQILGQKVEFLVSFYNNEISEKSEIFDDQFSVERPDGSNFTLKIRSTKLEDSAMYFCASSYHGWDSKETQYFGPGTRLLVL.

The J gene is TRBJ2-5, the V gene TRBV5-1; D not certain. The V gene lost 4 bases and the J gene lost 4 bases, with 17 bases spanning the gap. From germline, CDR1 is SGHRS and CDR2 YFSETQ. The CDR3 sequence is 15 residues long. DNA of the CDR3: TGCGCCAGCAGCCTGGACCCCTCGGTTGGAGAGACCCAGTACTTC. This sequence encodes CASSLDPSVGETQYF.

This clone appeared a single time. The chain is built from TRBV21-1 and TRBJ1-5; the tabulated D call, TRBD1, remains unverified against the DNA. TRBV21-1 is a pseudogene locus. The CDR3 sequence is 18 residues long. In nucleotides, the CDR3 is TGTGCCAGCAGCGATACGGTTCAGGGGTTGGTCATCAATCAGCCCCAGCATTTT. It specifies CASSDTVQGLVINQPQHF.

The chain links TRBV6-6 to TRBJ2-2, with TRBD2 matching 7 bases. The CDR3 runs 15 residues. Germline CDR1 is MNHNY and CDR2 is SVGAGI (reference sequence). With 7 bases clipped from V and 2 bases from J, the junction kept 7 bases outside the gene matches. This chain's CDR3 is CASTWTGGNTGELFF. CDR3 bases: TGTGCCAGCACTTGGACGGGGGGAAACACCGGGGAGCTGTTTTTT.